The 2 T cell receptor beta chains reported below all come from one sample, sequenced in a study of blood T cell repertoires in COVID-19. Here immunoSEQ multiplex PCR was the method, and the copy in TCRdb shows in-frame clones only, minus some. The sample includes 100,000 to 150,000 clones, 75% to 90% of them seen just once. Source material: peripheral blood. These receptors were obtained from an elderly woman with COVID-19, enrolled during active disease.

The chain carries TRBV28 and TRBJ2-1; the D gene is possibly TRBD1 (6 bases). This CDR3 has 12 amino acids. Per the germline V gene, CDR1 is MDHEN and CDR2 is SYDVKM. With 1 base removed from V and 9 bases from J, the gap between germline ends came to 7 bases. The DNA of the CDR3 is TGTGCCAGCAGTTTATTAGGGGGTGAGCAGTTCTTC. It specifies CASSLLGGEQFF. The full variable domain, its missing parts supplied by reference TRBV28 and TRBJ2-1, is DVKVTQSSRYLVKRTGEKVFLECVQDMDHENMFWYRQDPGLGLRLIYFSYDVKMKEKGDIPEGYSVSREKKERFSLILESASTNQTSMYLCASSLLGGEQFFGPGTRLTVL.

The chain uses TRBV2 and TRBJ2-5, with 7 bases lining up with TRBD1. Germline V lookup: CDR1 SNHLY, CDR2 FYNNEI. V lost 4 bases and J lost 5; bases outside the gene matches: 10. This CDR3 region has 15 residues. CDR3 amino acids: CASSGPRGRTETQYF. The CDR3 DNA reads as TGTGCCAGCAGTGGGCCGAGGGGGCGTACGGAGACCCAGTACTTC.